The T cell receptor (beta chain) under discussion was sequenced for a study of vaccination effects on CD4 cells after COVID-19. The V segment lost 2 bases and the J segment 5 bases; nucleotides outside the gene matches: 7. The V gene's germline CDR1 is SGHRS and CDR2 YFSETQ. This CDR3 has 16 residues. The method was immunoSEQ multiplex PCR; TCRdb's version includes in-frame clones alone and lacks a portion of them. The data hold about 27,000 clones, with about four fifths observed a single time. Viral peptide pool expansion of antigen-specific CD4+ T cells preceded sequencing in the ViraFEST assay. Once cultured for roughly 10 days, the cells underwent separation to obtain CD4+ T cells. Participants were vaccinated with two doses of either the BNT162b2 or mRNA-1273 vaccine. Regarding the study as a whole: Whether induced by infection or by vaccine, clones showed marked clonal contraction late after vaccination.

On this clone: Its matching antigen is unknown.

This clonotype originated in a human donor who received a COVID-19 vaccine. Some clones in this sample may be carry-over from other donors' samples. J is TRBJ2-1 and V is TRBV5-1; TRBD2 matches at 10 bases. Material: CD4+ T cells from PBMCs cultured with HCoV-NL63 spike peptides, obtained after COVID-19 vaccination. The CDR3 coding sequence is TGCGCCAGCAGCTTTAATCTAGCGGGGGTAAACAATGAGCAGTTCTTC. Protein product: CASSFNLAGVNNEQFF. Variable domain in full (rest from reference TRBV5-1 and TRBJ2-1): KAGVTQTPRYLIKTRGQQVTLSCSPISGHRSVSWYQQTPGQGLQFLFEYFSETQRNKGNFPGRFSGRQFSNSRSEMNVSTLELGDSALYLCASSFNLAGVNNEQFFGPGTRLTVL.